The text below deals with one TCR beta chain. The antigen is undetermined. These data originate in a study of response to subunit inactivated influenza vaccine. Study conclusions and caveats: Seasonal influenza vaccination, on each occasion, was suggested by the authors to recruit few new T cells.

Via MiXCR, TCRdb re-called the RT-PCR reads, giving one row per CDR3 protein. The sample consists of 800,000 to 1,000,000 distinct CDR3 sequences, 21% of them appearing once. This CDR3 region has 14 residues. The ends were cut back, 0 bases at V and 5 bases at J, with 11 bases in the middle. Germline V lookup: CDR1 DFQATT, CDR2 SNEGSKA (reference sequence). The sequence derives from a middle-aged man who received an inactivated influenza vaccine. Material: PBMCs from blood, obtained about 5 days after vaccination. The gene calls are TRBV20-1 and TRBJ2-1; D is undetermined. The CDR3 coding sequence is TGCAGTGCTAGAGATCTCCCGATCAACAATGAGCAGTTCTTC. As protein: CSARDLPINNEQFF.